This T cell receptor (beta chain) was observed in a study of blood T cell repertoires in COVID-19. The repertoire was sequenced with immunoSEQ multiplex PCR; TCRdb's copy has only in-frame clones and lacks some. Of around 210,000 clones in the sample, 65% to 90% are singletons; the top ten hold less than 6.5%. Seattle cases were enrolled at active infection and followed longitudinally. This CDR3 is 15 amino acids long. V was shortened by 3 bases and J by 5 bases, with 13 bases between the two germline ends. From germline, CDR1 is MNHEY and CDR2 SMNVEV (reference sequence). Sequencing input: peripheral blood. V gene TRBV27 combines with J gene TRBJ2-2; tentatively, D is TRBD1 (7 bases). This TCR derives from a man aged 45-60 years with COVID-19, enrolled during active disease. The CDR3 DNA reads TGTGCCAGCAGTTTCAGGGGGGAGAGTACCGGGGAGCTGTTTTTT. Translation gives CASSFRGESTGELFF.